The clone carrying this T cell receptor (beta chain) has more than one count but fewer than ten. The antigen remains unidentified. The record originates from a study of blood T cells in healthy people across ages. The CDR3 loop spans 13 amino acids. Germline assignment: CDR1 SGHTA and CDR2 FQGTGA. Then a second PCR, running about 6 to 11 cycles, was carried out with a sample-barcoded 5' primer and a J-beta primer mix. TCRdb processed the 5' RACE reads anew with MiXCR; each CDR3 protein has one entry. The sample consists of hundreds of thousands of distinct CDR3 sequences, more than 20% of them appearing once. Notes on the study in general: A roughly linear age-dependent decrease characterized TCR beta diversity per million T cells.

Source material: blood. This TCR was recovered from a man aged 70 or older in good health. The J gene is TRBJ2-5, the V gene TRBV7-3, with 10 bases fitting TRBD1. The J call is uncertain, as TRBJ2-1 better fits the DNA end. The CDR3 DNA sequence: TGTGCCAGCAGCTTTGGGACAGGGGATGAGCAGTTCTTC. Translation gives CASSFGTGDEQFF.